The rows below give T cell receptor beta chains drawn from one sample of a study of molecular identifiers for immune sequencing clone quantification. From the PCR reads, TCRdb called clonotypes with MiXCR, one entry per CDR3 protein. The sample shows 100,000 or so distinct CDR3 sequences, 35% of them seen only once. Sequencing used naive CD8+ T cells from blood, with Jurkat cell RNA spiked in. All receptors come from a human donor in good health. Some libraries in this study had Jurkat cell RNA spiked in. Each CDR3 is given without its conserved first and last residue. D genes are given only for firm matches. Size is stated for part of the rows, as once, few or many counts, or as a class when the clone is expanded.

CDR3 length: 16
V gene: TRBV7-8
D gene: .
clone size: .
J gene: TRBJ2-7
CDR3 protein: ASSSDDLGTLPSYEQY

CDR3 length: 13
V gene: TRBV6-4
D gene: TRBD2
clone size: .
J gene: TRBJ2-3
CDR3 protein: ASSDSSGSTDTRY

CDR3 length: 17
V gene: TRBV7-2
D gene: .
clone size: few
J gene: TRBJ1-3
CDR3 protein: ASSLASWSPRDSGNTIY

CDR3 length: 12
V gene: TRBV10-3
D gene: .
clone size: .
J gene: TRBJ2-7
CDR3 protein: AISESETPYEQY

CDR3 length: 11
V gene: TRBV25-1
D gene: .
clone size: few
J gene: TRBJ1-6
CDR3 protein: ASSDWRNSPLH

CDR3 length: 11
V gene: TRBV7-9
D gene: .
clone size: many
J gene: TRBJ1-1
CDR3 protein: ASSDTGATEAF

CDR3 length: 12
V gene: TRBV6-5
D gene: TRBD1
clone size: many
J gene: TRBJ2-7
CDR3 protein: ASSYRDRPYEQY

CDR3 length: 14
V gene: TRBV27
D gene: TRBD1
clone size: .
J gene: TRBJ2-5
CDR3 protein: ASSSRQGPRIEPQY

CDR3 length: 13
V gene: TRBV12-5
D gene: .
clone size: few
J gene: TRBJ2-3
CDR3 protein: ASAPTRRSIDTQY

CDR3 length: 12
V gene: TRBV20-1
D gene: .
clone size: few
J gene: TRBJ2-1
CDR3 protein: SARELASYNEQF

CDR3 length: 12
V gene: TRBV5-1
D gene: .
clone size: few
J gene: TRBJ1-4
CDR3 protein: ASSPDPTNEKLF

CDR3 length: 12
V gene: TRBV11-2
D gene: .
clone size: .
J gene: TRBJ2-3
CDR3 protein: ASGPSPGVGTQY

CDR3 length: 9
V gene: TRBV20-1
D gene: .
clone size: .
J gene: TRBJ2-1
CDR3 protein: SASRATEQF

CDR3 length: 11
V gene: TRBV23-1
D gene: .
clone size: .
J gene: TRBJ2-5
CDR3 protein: ASSQNLGETQY

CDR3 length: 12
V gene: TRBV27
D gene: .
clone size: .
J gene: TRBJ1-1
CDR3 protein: ASSPRGTGIEAF

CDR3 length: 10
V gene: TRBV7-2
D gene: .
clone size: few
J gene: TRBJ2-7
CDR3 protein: ASTLSLREQY

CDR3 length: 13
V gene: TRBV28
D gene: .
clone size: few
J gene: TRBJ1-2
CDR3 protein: ASSLYHDILPGYT

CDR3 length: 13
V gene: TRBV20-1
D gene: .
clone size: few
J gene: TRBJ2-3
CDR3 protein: SAEDHSGRTDTQY

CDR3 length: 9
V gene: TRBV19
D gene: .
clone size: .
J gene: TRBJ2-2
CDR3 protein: ASRGLWELF

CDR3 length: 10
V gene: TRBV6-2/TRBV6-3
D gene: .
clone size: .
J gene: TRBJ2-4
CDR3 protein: ASSFLGGIQY

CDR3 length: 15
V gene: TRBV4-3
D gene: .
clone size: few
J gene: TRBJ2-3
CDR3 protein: ASSQESAAGWLDTQY

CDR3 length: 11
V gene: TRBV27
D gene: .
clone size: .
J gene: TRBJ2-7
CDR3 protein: ASSPSQGMEQY

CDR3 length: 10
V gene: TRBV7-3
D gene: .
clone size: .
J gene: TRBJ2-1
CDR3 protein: ASSPNGHEQF

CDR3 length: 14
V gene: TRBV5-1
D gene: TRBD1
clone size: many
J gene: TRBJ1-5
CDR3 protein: ASSLGPRGFNQPQH

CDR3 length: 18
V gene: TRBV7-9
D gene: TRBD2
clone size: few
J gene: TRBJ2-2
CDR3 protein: ASSSSERGGRGTNTGELF

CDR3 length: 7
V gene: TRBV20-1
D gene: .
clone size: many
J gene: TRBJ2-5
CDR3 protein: SANGYKY

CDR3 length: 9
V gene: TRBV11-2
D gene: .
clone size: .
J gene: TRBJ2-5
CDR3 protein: ASRKAETQY

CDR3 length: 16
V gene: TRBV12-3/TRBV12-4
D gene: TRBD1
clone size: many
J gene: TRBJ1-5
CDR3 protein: ASSFPQGGGDSNQPQH

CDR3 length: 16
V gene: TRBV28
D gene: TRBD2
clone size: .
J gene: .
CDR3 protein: ASRHIRLAGWVGNEQY

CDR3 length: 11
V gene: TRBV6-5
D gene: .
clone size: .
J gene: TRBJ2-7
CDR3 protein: ATSGVYSYEQY

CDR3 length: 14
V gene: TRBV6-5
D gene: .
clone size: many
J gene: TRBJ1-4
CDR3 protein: ASSLYSVATNEKLF

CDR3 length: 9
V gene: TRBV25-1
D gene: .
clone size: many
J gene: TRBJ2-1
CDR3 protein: ASSGSNEQF

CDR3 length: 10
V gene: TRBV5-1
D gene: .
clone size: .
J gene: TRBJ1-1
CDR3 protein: ASSLEGSEAF

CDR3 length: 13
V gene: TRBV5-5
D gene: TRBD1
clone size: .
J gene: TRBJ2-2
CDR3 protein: ASSFWTGSAGELF

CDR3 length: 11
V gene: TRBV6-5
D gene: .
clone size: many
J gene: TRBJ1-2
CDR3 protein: ASSPFATYGYT

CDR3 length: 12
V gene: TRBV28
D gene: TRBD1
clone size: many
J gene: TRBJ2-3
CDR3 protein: ASIWTGGTDTQY

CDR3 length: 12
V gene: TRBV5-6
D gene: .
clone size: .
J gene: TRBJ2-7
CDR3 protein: ASSLDEGGYEQY

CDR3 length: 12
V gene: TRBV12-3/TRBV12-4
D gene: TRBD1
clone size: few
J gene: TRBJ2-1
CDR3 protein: ASSAGTVYNEQF

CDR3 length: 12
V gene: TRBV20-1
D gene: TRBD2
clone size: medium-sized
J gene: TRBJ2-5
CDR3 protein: SARRTSGRLTQY

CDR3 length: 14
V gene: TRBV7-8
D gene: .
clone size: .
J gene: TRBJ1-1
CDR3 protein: ASSPPPGEGNTEAF

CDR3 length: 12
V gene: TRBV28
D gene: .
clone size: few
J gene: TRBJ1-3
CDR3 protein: ASRDTSRGNTIY

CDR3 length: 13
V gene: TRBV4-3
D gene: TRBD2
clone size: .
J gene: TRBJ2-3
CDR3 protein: ASSQEGAGPDTQY

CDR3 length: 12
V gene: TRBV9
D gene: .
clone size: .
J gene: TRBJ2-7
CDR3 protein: ASSVGGSTYEQY

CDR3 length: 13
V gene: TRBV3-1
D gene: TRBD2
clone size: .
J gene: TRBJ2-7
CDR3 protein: ASSPTRLAVYEQY

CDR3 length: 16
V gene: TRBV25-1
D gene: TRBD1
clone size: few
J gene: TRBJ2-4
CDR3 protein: ASSGVGRGGRMRNIQY

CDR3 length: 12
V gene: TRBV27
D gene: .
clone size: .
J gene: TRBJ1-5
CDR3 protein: ASSTRPGNQPQH

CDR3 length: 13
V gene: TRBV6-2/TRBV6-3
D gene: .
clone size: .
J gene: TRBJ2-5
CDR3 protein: ASSPRQASWETQY

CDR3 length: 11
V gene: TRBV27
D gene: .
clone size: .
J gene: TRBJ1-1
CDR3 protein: ASSLRGNTEAF

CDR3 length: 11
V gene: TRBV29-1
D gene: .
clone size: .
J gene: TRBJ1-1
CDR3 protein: SVEGPRLTEAF

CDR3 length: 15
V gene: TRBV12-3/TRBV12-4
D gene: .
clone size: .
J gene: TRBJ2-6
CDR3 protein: ASSLQGLSSGANVLT

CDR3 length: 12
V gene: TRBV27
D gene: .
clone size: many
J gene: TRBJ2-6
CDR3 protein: ASSFGSGANVLT

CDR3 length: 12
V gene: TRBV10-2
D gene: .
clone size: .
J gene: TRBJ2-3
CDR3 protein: ASSEGQVPDTQY

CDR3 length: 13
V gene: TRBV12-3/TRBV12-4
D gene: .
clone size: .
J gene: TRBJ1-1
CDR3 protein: ASSSPAGADTEAF

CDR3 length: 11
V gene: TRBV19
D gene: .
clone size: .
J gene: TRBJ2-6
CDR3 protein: AGSFGGANVLT

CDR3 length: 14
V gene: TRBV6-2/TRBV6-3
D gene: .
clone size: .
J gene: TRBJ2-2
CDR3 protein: ASSYTSGVATGELF

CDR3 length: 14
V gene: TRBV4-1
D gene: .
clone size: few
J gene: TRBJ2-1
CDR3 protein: ASSFPPTGSYNEQF

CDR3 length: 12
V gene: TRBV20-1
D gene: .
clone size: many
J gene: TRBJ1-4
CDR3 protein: SARDLDRPEKLF

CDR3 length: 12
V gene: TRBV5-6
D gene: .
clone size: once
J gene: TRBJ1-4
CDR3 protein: ASSLPTTNEKLF

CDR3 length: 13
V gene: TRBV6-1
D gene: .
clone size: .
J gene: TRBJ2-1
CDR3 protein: ASSELGSSYNEQF

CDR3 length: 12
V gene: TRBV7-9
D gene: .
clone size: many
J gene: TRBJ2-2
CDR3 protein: ASSSGLHTGELF